The rows below give T cell receptor beta chains drawn from one sample of a study of blood T cell repertoires in COVID-19. Profiled with immunoSEQ multiplex PCR; TCRdb holds only in-frame clones, not every one. This sample yields about 180,000 clones, of which about nine tenths are seen a single time; roughly 1.6% belongs to the top ten. Source material: peripheral blood. These receptors were obtained from a woman between 50 and 59 years old with acute or convalescent COVID-19. Each CDR3 is given without its conserved first and last residue. Clone size is shown for a subset of rows, as once, few, many or a class of expanded clone.

clone size: .; V gene: TRBV10-3; CDR3 protein: AISDSSGSSYEQY
clone size: .; V gene: TRBV11-3; CDR3 protein: ASSPIGGANTEAF
clone size: .; V gene: TRBV28; CDR3 protein: ASSLSLAGTGELF
clone size: .; V gene: TRBV9; CDR3 protein: ASSATSGTLRYTQY
clone size: .; V gene: TRBV6-5; CDR3 protein: ASSYSFSRDQPQH
clone size: .; V gene: TRBV10-3; CDR3 protein: AISWGLTDTQY
clone size: .; V gene: TRBV5-1; CDR3 protein: ASTIDRHYEQY
clone size: once; V gene: TRBV6-1; CDR3 protein: ASSDPNNRGRYYGYT
clone size: once; V gene: TRBV3-1/TRBV3-2; CDR3 protein: ASSLAGALGETQY
clone size: .; V gene: TRBV30; CDR3 protein: AWSGVGQRETQY
clone size: .; V gene: TRBV24-1; CDR3 protein: AAQPGRGEKLF
clone size: .; V gene: TRBV30; CDR3 protein: ACRDRVGYGYT
clone size: .; V gene: TRBV6-5; CDR3 protein: ASSYSRGGLGYT
clone size: .; V gene: TRBV5-1; CDR3 protein: ASSLALTGDNTEAF
clone size: .; V gene: TRBV19; CDR3 protein: ASSIGTPSNQPQH
clone size: .; V gene: TRBV30; CDR3 protein: AWATQKFSSEQY
clone size: once; V gene: TRBV20-1; CDR3 protein: SASGREEQF
clone size: .; V gene: TRBV12-5; CDR3 protein: ASGLSGGYT
clone size: .; V gene: TRBV19; CDR3 protein: ASRLTGMNTEAF
clone size: .; V gene: TRBV7-9; CDR3 protein: ASSFNLEPAYEQY
clone size: few; V gene: TRBV5-6; CDR3 protein: ASSLGLAGAPRRTGELF
clone size: once; V gene: TRBV30; CDR3 protein: AWMWSRDTEAF
clone size: .; V gene: TRBV9; CDR3 protein: ASSVGAILAGGQETQY
clone size: .; V gene: TRBV28; CDR3 protein: ASPPSGGLIFTDTQY
clone size: once; V gene: TRBV24-1; CDR3 protein: ATSDTGEKETQY
clone size: .; V gene: TRBV18; CDR3 protein: ASSPAQGPNTEAF
clone size: few; V gene: TRBV7-9; CDR3 protein: ASSSTSGNDNEQF
clone size: .; V gene: TRBV9; CDR3 protein: ASSPPGFNYGYT
clone size: .; V gene: TRBV15; CDR3 protein: ATSRGEAGYGEKLF
clone size: .; V gene: TRBV7-2; CDR3 protein: ASSFDSYTEAF
clone size: .; V gene: TRBV5-1; CDR3 protein: ASKTPQGGYGYT
clone size: .; V gene: TRBV2; CDR3 protein: ASSEGLPFTDTQY
clone size: .; V gene: TRBV29-1; CDR3 protein: SVDRVGTQY
clone size: few; V gene: TRBV2; CDR3 protein: ASSVGKFHGYT
clone size: .; V gene: TRBV30; CDR3 protein: AAQSTDTQY
clone size: .; V gene: TRBV7-7; CDR3 protein: ASSWGHSSYNEQF
clone size: .; V gene: TRBV7-8; CDR3 protein: ASSLDSRYTIY
clone size: .; V gene: TRBV14; CDR3 protein: ASSLRGLNTEAF
clone size: .; V gene: TRBV4-3; CDR3 protein: ASSQASDRKNEKLF
clone size: .; V gene: TRBV15; CDR3 protein: ATQDKRYSNQPQH
clone size: .; V gene: TRBV19; CDR3 protein: ASSIDAGASGNTIY
clone size: .; V gene: TRBV9; CDR3 protein: ASSQDTHNQPQH
clone size: .; V gene: TRBV7-9; CDR3 protein: ASILAGGPTDTQY
clone size: once; V gene: TRBV5-1; CDR3 protein: ASSLGTASYEQY
clone size: .; V gene: TRBV27; CDR3 protein: ASSLSLPGQTSSGELF
clone size: .; V gene: TRBV10-3; CDR3 protein: AIKEREVSDEQY
clone size: .; V gene: TRBV25-1; CDR3 protein: ASSDGQSNQPQH
clone size: .; V gene: TRBV6-5; CDR3 protein: ASSRGGGTYEQY
clone size: .; V gene: TRBV7-8; CDR3 protein: ATLVGQGASEQY
clone size: .; V gene: TRBV23-1; CDR3 protein: ASSQEPQASDQPQH
clone size: .; V gene: TRBV30; CDR3 protein: AWRTISTDTQY